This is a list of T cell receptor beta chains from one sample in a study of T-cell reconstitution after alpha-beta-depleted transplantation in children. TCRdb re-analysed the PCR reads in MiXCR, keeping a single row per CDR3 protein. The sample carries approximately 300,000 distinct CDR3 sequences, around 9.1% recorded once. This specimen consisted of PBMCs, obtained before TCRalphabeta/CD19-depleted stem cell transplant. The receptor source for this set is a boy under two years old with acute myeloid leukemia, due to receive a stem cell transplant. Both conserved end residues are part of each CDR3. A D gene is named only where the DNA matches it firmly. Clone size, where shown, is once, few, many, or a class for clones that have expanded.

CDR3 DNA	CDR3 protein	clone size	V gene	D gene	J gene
TGTGCCACCAGTGATAAGGGGACCGGGGCCAACGTCCTGACTTTC	CATSDKGTGANVLTF	NA	TRBV24-1	NA	TRBJ2-6
TGCGCCAGCAGCCAAGGGGAAGGCGGGCTCACAGATACGCAGTATTTT	CASSQGEGGLTDTQYF	few	TRBV4-1	NA	TRBJ2-3
TGTGCCAGCAGCCCTTGGGGGGGCCCCCACGAGCAGTACTTC	CASSPWGGPHEQYF	many	TRBV27	NA	TRBJ2-7
TGTGCCAGCAGTTTGACGGGGCTAGGCAATCAGCCCCAGCATTTT	CASSLTGLGNQPQHF	many	TRBV27	NA	TRBJ1-5
TGTGCCAGCAGCCAAGTAGCTGGGGACAGGGGCGGAGAGACCCAGTACTTC	CASSQVAGDRGGETQYF	many	TRBV3-1	TRBD1	TRBJ2-5
TGTGCCATTAGACAGGGGGCGAGGAACACTGAAGCTTTCTTT	CAIRQGARNTEAFF	many	TRBV10-3	TRBD1	TRBJ1-1
TGTGCCAGCACCCACCATGGGACACTCGAGGGCTATGGCTACACCTTC	CASTHHGTLEGYGYTF	few	TRBV28	NA	TRBJ1-2
TGTGCCAGCAGCTTGGGGGTTCCTCGGGGGGCCAACGTCCTGACTTTC	CASSLGVPRGANVLTF	many	TRBV5-4	NA	TRBJ2-6
TGTGCCAGCAGCTTAGGGTCTGCCTACAATGAGCAGTTCTTC	CASSLGSAYNEQFF	many	TRBV11-2	NA	TRBJ2-1
TGCGCCAGCAGCTGGGGGGGACCGTTCTACGAGCAGTACTTC	CASSWGGPFYEQYF	many	TRBV5-1	TRBD2	TRBJ2-7
TGCAGTGCTAGAGCGGCCAGCGGGAGAGGCGAGCAGTACTTC	CSARAASGRGEQYF	many	TRBV20-1	TRBD2	TRBJ2-7
TGTGCCAGCAGCAGAGGCGGGGGGGCCGACAATGAGCAGTTCTTC	CASSRGGGADNEQFF	many	TRBV7-9	TRBD2	TRBJ2-1
TGCAGTGCTAGAGATTCGGGAGTGCCCTACGAGCAGTACTTC	CSARDSGVPYEQYF	many	TRBV20-1	NA	TRBJ2-7
TGCGCCAGCAGCCAAGTAGGTGGGCGTGGCCCGCTTTGCGAGCAGTACTTC	CASSQVGGRGPLCEQYF	NA	TRBV4-3	NA	TRBJ2-7
TGTGCCAGCAGTTTTGACAGGGGGGGAGAGACCCAGTACTTC	CASSFDRGGETQYF	many	TRBV12-3/TRBV12-4	TRBD1	TRBJ2-5
TGTGCCAGCAGTTCCCTAACAGGGGCAAAGTACTTC	CASSSLTGAKYF	many	TRBV27	TRBD1	TRBJ2-7
TGTGCCAGCAGCTTAGAGGTTCGCTCCTACAATGAGCAGTTCTTC	CASSLEVRSYNEQFF	many	TRBV11-2	NA	TRBJ2-1
TGTGCCAGCAGCGCAGCGGGGGGGCCGTACAATGAGCAGTTCTTC	CASSAAGGPYNEQFF	many	TRBV2	TRBD2	TRBJ2-1
TGCAGTGCTAGATCCCTAGCGGGGACCTACAATGAGCAGTTCTTC	CSARSLAGTYNEQFF	NA	TRBV20-1	TRBD2	TRBJ2-1
TGTGCCAGCTCACCTACAACGGGCGTAGGACCTTCTGGGGCCAACGTCCTGACTTTC	CASSPTTGVGPSGANVLTF	few	TRBV18	NA	TRBJ2-6
TGTGCCAGCAGCACACAAGTGGCGGGAGCCAGGACAGATACGCAGTATTTT	CASSTQVAGARTDTQYF	many	TRBV7-9	TRBD2	TRBJ2-3
TGCAGCGTTGAAGGCGTAACAGGGGAGACGGCTAATGAAAAACTGTTTTTT	CSVEGVTGETANEKLFF	many	TRBV29-1	TRBD1	TRBJ1-4
TGTGCCAGCACGATGGGCGGGGCGCAGGGTGAAGCTTTCTTT	CASTMGGAQGEAFF	many	TRBV12-3/TRBV12-4	NA	TRBJ1-1
TGTGCCACCAGTGATCGCAGGGGGCGGTTCAGACAAGAGACCCAGTACTTC	CATSDRRGRFRQETQYF	many	TRBV24-1	TRBD1	TRBJ2-5
TGTGCCAGCAGCTTATTAATAGCGGGGGGGATCAATGAGCAGTTCTTC	CASSLLIAGGINEQFF	many	TRBV7-6	TRBD2	TRBJ2-1
TGTGCCAGCAGCGTAGACCCCTCGGACAGGGGCGACTATGGCTACACCTTC	CASSVDPSDRGDYGYTF	few	TRBV9	TRBD1	TRBJ1-2
TGCAGTGCTAGAGCCTTCCGGCAGAGTGTGTCCTATGGCTACACCTTC	CSARAFRQSVSYGYTF	NA	TRBV20-1	NA	TRBJ1-2
TGCGCCAGCAGCCAAAGAGGGGATTCGCAGTATTTT	CASSQRGDSQYF	NA	TRBV4-1	NA	TRBJ2-3
TGTGCCAGCAGCCAAGGTTCCAGGGCCACTGAAGCTTTCTTT	CASSQGSRATEAFF	many	TRBV3-1	NA	TRBJ1-1
TGCAGTGCTAGAGATGAAAACACAGATACGCAGTATTTT	CSARDENTDTQYF	many	TRBV20-1	NA	TRBJ2-3
TGTGCCAGCAGTTTCGTATGGACAGCGGGAGGAGACGGTGAGCAGTTCTTC	CASSFVWTAGGDGEQFF	many	TRBV12-3/TRBV12-4	TRBD2	TRBJ2-1
TGTGCCAGCAGCTCATTCCGGGACAGGGGGCGCGGAGTCCACAATGAGCAGTTCTTC	CASSSFRDRGRGVHNEQFF	few	TRBV11-2	TRBD1	TRBJ2-1
TGTGCCACCAGTTCTTGGGGGGACACCGGGGAGCTGTTTTTT	CATSSWGDTGELFF	few	TRBV24-1	NA	TRBJ2-2